The sequence of this T cell receptor beta chain was determined in a study of shared clonotypes between healthy human individuals. On this clone itself: The antigen remains unidentified.

The assay was immunoSEQ multiplex PCR, and TCRdb's table has in-frame clones only and misses some. This sample has around 500,000 clones, with around 79% found just once. Study-wide findings and caveats: Blood alone was sampled, and tissue repertoires likely differ. It was the few donors that limited the genetic and exposure-history diversity represented.

Healthy and HIV-negative, the adult donors had no recent acute infections or vaccinations. There were only Caucasian adults among the donors, and all lived in Nashville, Tennessee. Germline values: CDR1 WSHSY, CDR2 SAAADI. The length of the CDR3 is 13 residues. Between the trimmed V and J ends, which lost 4 bases and 0 bases, there was a span of 1 base. This clonotype was sampled from a woman aged 40 to 50 in good health. Some clones in this sample may be carry-over from other donors' samples. The chain is built from TRBV10-2 and TRBJ2-6; D gene unclear. The sequenced material came from PBMCs. The CDR3 DNA sequence: TGCGCCAGCAGTGGCTCTGGGGCCAACGTCCTGACTTTC. It is translated as CASSGSGANVLTF.